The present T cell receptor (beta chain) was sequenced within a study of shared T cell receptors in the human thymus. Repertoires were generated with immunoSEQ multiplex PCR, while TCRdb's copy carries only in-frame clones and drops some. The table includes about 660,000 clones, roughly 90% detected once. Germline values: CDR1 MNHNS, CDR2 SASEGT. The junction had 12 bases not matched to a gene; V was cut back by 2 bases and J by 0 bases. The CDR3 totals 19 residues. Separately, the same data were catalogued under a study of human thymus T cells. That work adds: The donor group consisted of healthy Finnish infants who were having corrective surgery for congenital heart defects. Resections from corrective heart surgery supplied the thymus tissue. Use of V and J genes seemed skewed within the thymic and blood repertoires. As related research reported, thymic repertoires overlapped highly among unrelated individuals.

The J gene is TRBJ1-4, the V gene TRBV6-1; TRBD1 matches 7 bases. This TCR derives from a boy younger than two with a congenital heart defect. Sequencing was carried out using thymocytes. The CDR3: CASSEPPVTGPPTNEKLFF. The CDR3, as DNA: TGTGCCAGCAGTGAACCCCCGGTGACAGGGCCCCCAACTAATGAAAAACTGTTTTTT.